This T cell receptor (beta chain) was recovered during a study of regulatory T cells in long-lasting Graves disease. Across the study: Under 3 months of antithyroid drugs had been taken by newly diagnosed Graves' patients. Study conclusions and caveats: Newly diagnosed patients shared 950 to 1,000 public clonotypes; persistent patients shared approximately 2,700.

J gave up 2 bases and V 5 bases, and 7 bases lay outside the gene matches. This CDR3 region has 16 residues. CDR1 is SGHTA, CDR2 FQGNSA, per germline. Specified time point: newly diagnosed GD, antithyroid drugs for less than 3 months. PBMC-derived RNA was used for the TCR library. This clonotype was detected only a few times. No antigen is known for it. Arm-PCR with iRepertoire HTBI primers amplified the CDR3 regions for these TCR beta libraries. TCRdb analysed the multiplex PCR reads with MiXCR anew, one entry per CDR3 protein. The data contain under 400,000 distinct CDR3 sequences, 16% of them seen just once; the ten biggest clones take up less than 35%. These records were also assigned to another study, of T cells in Graves' hyperthyroidism and ophthalmopathy. That source notes: Subjects aged 18 to 65 presented with newly diagnosed hyperthyroidism of less than 2 months' duration.

This receptor was taken from a man aged 35-49 years with Graves disease. The sequencing used peripheral blood mononuclear cells (PBMCs), collected at new diagnosis, from a patient treated with antithyroid drugs. V usage is TRBV7-2 and J usage is TRBJ2-1, with 9 positions matching TRBD2. This chain's CDR3 is CASSPRGTSTYNEQFF. The CDR3 DNA reads TGTGCCAGCAGCCCCCGGGGGACTAGCACCTACAATGAGCAGTTCTTC.